This is a list of T cell receptor beta chains from one sample in a study of blood T cell repertoires in COVID-19. Sequenced by immunoSEQ multiplex PCR; TCRdb stores in-frame clones only, minus some. The table records about 250,000 clones, more than 70% of them present only once. Sequencing input: peripheral blood. Receptors were obtained from a woman in her twenties or thirties with COVID-19, enrolled during active disease. CDR3s include the opening cysteine and the closing phenylalanine or tryptophan. The D gene is left open where the match is weak. Clone sizes are given selectively: once, few, many, or a class where the clone is expanded.

d_gene	v_gene	j_gene	abundance	CDR3nt	CDR3aa
TRBD1	TRBV18	TRBJ2-3	-	TGTGCCAGCTCACCCTGGGACAGGGGTGCAGATACGCAGTATTTT	CASSPWDRGADTQYF
-	TRBV15	TRBJ1-2	once	TGTGCCACCAGCACAGCCCCCGACAGTTATGGCTACACCTTC	CATSTAPDSYGYTF
TRBD1	TRBV28	TRBJ2-7	-	TGTGCCAGCAGTTTTTCTGACAGGGACTACGAGCAGTACTTC	CASSFSDRDYEQYF
-	TRBV6-5	TRBJ1-1	-	TGTGCCAGCAGTTACTTTGGGCAGGGTGACACTGAAGCTTTCTTT	CASSYFGQGDTEAFF
TRBD1	TRBV6-5	TRBJ1-6	-	TGTGCCAGCAGTCGGACAGGGGAAAATTCACCCCTCCACTTT	CASSRTGENSPLHF
-	TRBV29-1	TRBJ1-4	-	TGCAGCGTTGTACCTAGTACAGGGAGAAATGAAAAACTGTTTTTT	CSVVPSTGRNEKLFF
TRBD2	TRBV7-2	TRBJ2-3	-	TGTGCCAGCAGCGCCCCGGGGGGGCTTGATACGCAGTATTTT	CASSAPGGLDTQYF
-	TRBV9	TRBJ1-3	-	TGTGCCAGCAGCGCCCGCGGGGGGCCAAACACCATATATTTT	CASSARGGPNTIYF
-	TRBV23-1	TRBJ1-4	once	TGCGCCAGCAGTCACTCGCAGTCAACAACTAATGAAAAACTGTTTTTT	CASSHSQSTTNEKLFF
-	TRBV19	TRBJ1-1	few	TGTGCCAGCTGGGGACACCTCATGAACACTGAAGCTTTCTTT	CASWGHLMNTEAFF
-	TRBV3-1/TRBV3-2	TRBJ1-1	-	TGTGCCAGCAGCCAAGATTTTGGACAGCTGAACACTGAAGCTTTCTTT	CASSQDFGQLNTEAFF
TRBD1	TRBV7-8	TRBJ2-2	-	TGTGCCAGCAGCTTAGGGAGCCCGGGACAGGGAGGAACCGGGGAGCTGTTTTTT	CASSLGSPGQGGTGELFF
-	TRBV15	TRBJ1-4	once	TGTGCCACCAGCAGAGCCCCTTTCGAAAAACTGTTTTTT	CATSRAPFEKLFF
TRBD2	TRBV18	TRBJ2-5	-	TGTGCCAGCTCACCACCGGGGACTAGCGGCTACCAAGAGACCCAGTACTTC	CASSPPGTSGYQETQYF
-	TRBV9	TRBJ2-3	-	TGTGCCAGCAGCCCGCCCCGGGCGCGGGGCACAGATACGCAGTATTTT	CASSPPRARGTDTQYF
-	TRBV9	TRBJ2-3	-	TGTGCCAGCAGCCTTGCGGGGTTGAAGACAGATACGCAGTATTTT	CASSLAGLKTDTQYF
TRBD1	TRBV3-1/TRBV3-2	TRBJ2-2	-	TGTGCCAGCAGCCGTTCCTGCTGGGTGGCCGGGACAGCCCGTCGGCGGGAGCTGTTTTTT	CASSRSCWVAGTARRRELFF
-	TRBV18	TRBJ1-1	-	TGTGCCAGCTCTCGTCACTCGAACACTGAAGCTTTCTTT	CASSRHSNTEAFF
TRBD2	TRBV5-8	TRBJ2-1	-	TGTGCCAGCAGCTTGGTTTTACGGGAGGTAGATGAGCAGTTCTTC	CASSLVLREVDEQFF
-	TRBV7-2	TRBJ1-5	-	TGTGCCAGCTCTGGGCGGGGGAATCAGCCCCAGCATTTT	CASSGRGNQPQHF
-	TRBV7-9	TRBJ2-6	-	TGTGCCACCTCCCTTTGGGACACGATAAACTCTGGGGCCAACGTCCTGACTTTC	CATSLWDTINSGANVLTF
TRBD2	TRBV15	TRBJ2-1	-	TGTGCCACCAGCAATGCGACTAGCGGGAGGCTCTACAATGAGCAGTTCTTC	CATSNATSGRLYNEQFF